This paragraph reports one T cell receptor beta chain. Trimming took 10 bases from V and 5 from J, leaving 19 bases between them. In germline, CDR1 is MRHNA, CDR2 SNTAGT. The CDR3 has 14 amino acids. The entry originates in a study of T cells in Graves' hyperthyroidism and ophthalmopathy. Amplification targeted TCR beta CDR3 regions from RNA transcripts. A set of HTBI primers served as the primers for a first-round RT-PCR of the TCR CDR3. In TCRdb, the multiplex PCR reads were re-called with MiXCR into one record per CDR3 protein. This sample carries 360,000 or so distinct CDR3 sequences, 15% of them seen once, and the ten largest clones take under 25%.

V gene TRBV6-4 combines with J gene TRBJ2-3; weak D call: TRBD2 (5 bases). The sequencing sample was made of blood. The clonotype comes from a woman aged 60 to 75 with Graves' ophthalmopathy. In DNA, the CDR3 is TGTGCCACTTCAGACGGCAGCGCGGGAGATACGCAGTATTTT. Encoded protein: CATSDGSAGDTQYF.